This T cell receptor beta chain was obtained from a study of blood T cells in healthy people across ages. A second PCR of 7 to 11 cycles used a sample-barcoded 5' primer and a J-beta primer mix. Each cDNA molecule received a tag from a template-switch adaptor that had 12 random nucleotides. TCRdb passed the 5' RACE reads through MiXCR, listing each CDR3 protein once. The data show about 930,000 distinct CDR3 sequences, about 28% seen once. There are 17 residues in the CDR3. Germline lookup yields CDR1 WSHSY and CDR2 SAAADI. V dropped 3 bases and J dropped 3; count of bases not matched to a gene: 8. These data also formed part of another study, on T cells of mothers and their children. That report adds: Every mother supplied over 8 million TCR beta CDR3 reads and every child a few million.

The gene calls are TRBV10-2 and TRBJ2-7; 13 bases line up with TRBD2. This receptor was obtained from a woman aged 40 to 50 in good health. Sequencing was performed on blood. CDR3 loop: CASSEAQGLAGNYEQYF. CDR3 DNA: TGCGCCAGCAGTGAAGCCCAGGGACTAGCGGGAAACTACGAGCAGTACTTC.